This T cell receptor (beta chain) emerged from a study of T cells in Graves' hyperthyroidism and ophthalmopathy. Absent ophthalmopathy progression within 18 months defined stable Graves' hyperthyroidism. Uncontrolled infection, other autoimmune disease, pregnancy or lactation led to exclusion. This clonotype was found many times. No antigen is known for it. RNA transcripts provided the source from which TCR beta CDR3 regions were amplified. HTBI primers were the set used in a first-round RT-PCR of the TCR CDR3. TCRdb re-analysed the multiplex PCR reads in MiXCR, keeping a single row per CDR3 protein. The sample has fewer than 600,000 distinct CDR3 sequences, approximately 14% seen once. Study-level points and caveats: Blood also showed most of the thyroid clonotypes that were expanded above 0.001.

Losses at the gene ends were 3 bases for V and 2 bases for J; bases not matched to a gene: 9. The CDR3 spans 17 residues. From germline, CDR1 is SNHLY and CDR2 FYNNEI. The sequencing input was blood. The J gene is TRBJ1-2, the V gene TRBV2; 10 positions agree with TRBD1. The receptor comes from a woman younger than 30 with Graves' hyperthyroidism. The CDR3 nucleotides are TGTGCCAGCAGTGACTGGGACAGGGGTTTTAAAAACTATGGCTACACCTTC. Translation: CASSDWDRGFKNYGYTF.